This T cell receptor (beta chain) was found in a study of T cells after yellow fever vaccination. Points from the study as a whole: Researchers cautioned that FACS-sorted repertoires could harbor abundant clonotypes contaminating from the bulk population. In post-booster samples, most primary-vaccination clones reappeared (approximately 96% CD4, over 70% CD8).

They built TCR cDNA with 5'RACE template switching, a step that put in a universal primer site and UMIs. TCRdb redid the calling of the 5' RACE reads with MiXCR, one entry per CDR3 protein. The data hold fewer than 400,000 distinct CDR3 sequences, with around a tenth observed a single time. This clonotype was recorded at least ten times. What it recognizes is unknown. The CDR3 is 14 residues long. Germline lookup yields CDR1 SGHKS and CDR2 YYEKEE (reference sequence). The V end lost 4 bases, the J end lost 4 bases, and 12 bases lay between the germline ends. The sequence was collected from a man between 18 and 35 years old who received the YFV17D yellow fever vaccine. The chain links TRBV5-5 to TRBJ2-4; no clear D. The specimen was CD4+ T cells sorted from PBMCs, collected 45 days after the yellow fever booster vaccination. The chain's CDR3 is CASSHPAGKNIQYF. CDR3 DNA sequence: TGTGCCAGCAGCCACCCAGCCGGAAAAAACATTCAGTACTTC.